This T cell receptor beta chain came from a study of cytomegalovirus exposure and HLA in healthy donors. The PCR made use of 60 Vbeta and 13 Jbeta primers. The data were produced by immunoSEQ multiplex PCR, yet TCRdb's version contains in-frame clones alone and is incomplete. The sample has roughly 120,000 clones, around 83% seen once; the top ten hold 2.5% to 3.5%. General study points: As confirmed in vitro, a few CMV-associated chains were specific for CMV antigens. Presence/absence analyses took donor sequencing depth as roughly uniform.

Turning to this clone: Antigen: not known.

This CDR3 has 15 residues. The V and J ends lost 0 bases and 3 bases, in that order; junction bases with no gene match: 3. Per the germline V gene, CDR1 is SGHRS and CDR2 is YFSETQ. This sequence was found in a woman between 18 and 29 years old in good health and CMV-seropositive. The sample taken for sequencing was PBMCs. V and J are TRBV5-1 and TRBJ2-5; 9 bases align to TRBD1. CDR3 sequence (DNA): TGCGCCAGCAGCTTGGGACAGGGGGTGAAAGAGACCCAGTACTTC. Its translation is CASSLGQGVKETQYF. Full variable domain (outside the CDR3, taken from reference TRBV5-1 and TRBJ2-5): KAGVTQTPRYLIKTRGQQVTLSCSPISGHRSVSWYQQTPGQGLQFLFEYFSETQRNKGNFPGRFSGRQFSNSRSEMNVSTLELGDSALYLCASSLGQGVKETQYFGPGTRLLVL.